A single sample gave rise to the 12 T cell receptor beta chains below, sequenced in a study of CD8+ T cells in alopecia areata. Documented treatment: oral pan-JAK inhibitor, 5-10 mg twice daily. Extracted RNA was reverse transcribed, and the resulting cDNA served as sequencing template. The assay was immunoSEQ multiplex PCR, and TCRdb's table has in-frame clones only and misses some. The top ten clones hold 0.9% to 0.95% of a sample with about 250,000 clones, around 64% of them seen once. The specimen was CD4+ T cells sorted from blood, collected around week 52, from a patient treated with tofacitinib. All receptors come from a human donor with alopecia areata.

V usage is TRBV29-1 and J usage is TRBJ2-2; D could derive from TRBD1 or TRBD2 (5 bases each). Trimming cost V 4 bases and J 6 bases, with 15 bases left between them. In germline, CDR1 is SQVTM, CDR2 ANQGSEA. This CDR3 is built from 14 residues. DNA of the CDR3: TGCAGCGTTGGCCAAGGAGGCAGGGCCGGGGAGCTGTTTTTT. Amino acids: CSVGQGGRAGELFF.

This clone has just a few counts. This chain uses TRBV6-6 with TRBJ2-1, with 9 bases lining up with TRBD1. Germline V lookup: CDR1 MNHNY, CDR2 SVGAGI (reference sequence). CDR3 size: 15 residues. Germline trimming cut 4 bases from V and 0 bases from J; bases unmatched to any gene: 1. The CDR3 sequence: CASSSTGGSYNEQFF. CDR3 bases: TGTGCCAGCAGTTCGACAGGGGGCTCCTACAATGAGCAGTTCTTC.

This clone turned up a few times. The V gene is TRBV2, the J gene TRBJ2-3, with TRBD1 as a possible D gene (6 bases). The CDR3 extends over 13 amino acids. Trimming shortened V by 6 bases and J by 4 bases, and 11 bases separated the two germline ends. Germline V gene data show CDR1 as SNHLY and CDR2 as FYNNEI. For the CDR3, the DNA is TGTGCCAGCAGCCCCAACAGGGCAGATACGCAGTATTTT. It codes for CASSPNRADTQYF. Drawing the rest from reference TRBV2 and TRBJ2-3, the complete variable domain is EPEVTQTPSHQVTQMGQEVILRCVPISNHLYFYWYRQILGQKVEFLVSFYNNEISEKSEIFDDQFSVERPDGSNFTLKIRSTKLEDSAMYFCASSPNRADTQYFGPGTRLTVL.

The chain carries TRBV6-6 and TRBJ1-2; no reliable D call. The length of the CDR3 is 14 residues. Per the germline V gene, CDR1 is MNHNY and CDR2 is SVGAGI (reference sequence). Between the trimmed V and J ends, which lost 2 bases and 0 bases, there was a span of 7 bases. The DNA for the CDR3 is TGTGCCAGCAGTTACACCCCCTCTAACTATGGCTACACCTTC. It specifies CASSYTPSNYGYTF.

The chain uses TRBV5-4 and TRBJ2-3, with 9 bases fitting TRBD1. CDR3 size: 15 residues. Per the germline V gene, CDR1 is SGHNT and CDR2 is YYREEE (reference sequence). Trimming at V came to 2 bases and at J to 3 bases, leaving 4 bases not matched to a gene. The CDR3 region has the DNA TGTGCCAGCAGCTTTGGGGACAGGGTAACAGATACGCAGTATTTT. This sequence encodes CASSFGDRVTDTQYF.

This sequence joins TRBV5-4 and TRBJ1-2, with D unclear. This CDR3 has 14 residues. Germline-derived CDR1 and CDR2 are SGHNT and YYREEE (reference sequence). Deletions cut 2 bases from V and 4 bases from J, with 12 bases between. The DNA of the CDR3 is TGTGCCAGCAGCTTCCCCGGCGGTGGCTATGGCTACACCTTC. This gives the protein CASSFPGGGYGYTF.

The V gene is TRBV10-3, the J gene TRBJ2-3; D uncertain. Germline V gene sequence: CDR1 ENHRY, CDR2 SYGVKD. This CDR3 has 13 residues. Trimming shortened V by 0 bases and J by 6 bases, and 7 bases separated the two germline ends. The CDR3 bases are TGTGCCATCAGTGAGTCGAATGCGGATACGCAGTATTTT. This encodes CAISESNADTQYF.

The rearrangement links TRBV12-5 to TRBJ2-3, with unresolved D. V was cut by 1 base and J by 3 bases, with 8 bases left in between. CDR1 and CDR2 from the germline V gene are LGHNT and FRNRAP. This CDR3 is built from 14 residues. The chain's CDR3 is CASGLEKGTDTQYF. The DNA for the CDR3 is TGTGCTAGTGGTTTGGAGAAGGGTACAGATACGCAGTATTTT.

V and J are TRBV10-3 and TRBJ1-5; possibly TRBD1 for D (5 bases). This CDR3 has 13 residues. The germline V gene has CDR1 ENHRY and CDR2 SYGVKD. Between the trimmed V and J ends, which lost 2 bases and 7 bases, there was a span of 9 bases. The CDR3 DNA reads as TGTGCCATCAGTGAGGCCAGGGAACAGCCCCAGCATTTT. Its protein is CAISEAREQPQHF.

This chain links TRBV6-5 with TRBJ2-1, with 8 bases aligning to TRBD2. V gave up 2 bases and J gave up 8 bases; unmatched junction bases: 11. CDR3 length: 16 residues. CDR1 MNHEY and CDR2 SVGAGI come from the germline V gene. The CDR3 spells CASSYPASGGVYEQFF. The CDR3 DNA reads TGTGCCAGCAGTTACCCTGCCAGCGGGGGTGTCTATGAGCAGTTCTTC.

The gene calls are TRBV4-3 and TRBJ1-1; D is uncertain. The V and J ends lost 1 base and 6 bases respectively, with 15 bases between them. Germline V gene data show CDR1 as LGHNA and CDR2 as YSLEER. This CDR3 is 15 amino acids long. CDR3 region: CASSQVRSGAAEAFF. The CDR3 nucleotides are TGCGCCAGCAGCCAAGTACGTTCGGGCGCGGCTGAAGCTTTCTTT.

The chain employs TRBV7-6 and TRBJ1-5; D is unresolved. CDR3 length: 14 amino acids. Germline V gives CDR1 SGHVS, CDR2 FNYEAQ. Deletions cut 2 bases from V and 7 bases from J, with 12 bases between. The CDR3 nucleotides are TGTGCCAGCAGCTTATGGGAGGGTGCACAGCCCCAGCATTTT. This encodes CASSLWEGAQPQHF.